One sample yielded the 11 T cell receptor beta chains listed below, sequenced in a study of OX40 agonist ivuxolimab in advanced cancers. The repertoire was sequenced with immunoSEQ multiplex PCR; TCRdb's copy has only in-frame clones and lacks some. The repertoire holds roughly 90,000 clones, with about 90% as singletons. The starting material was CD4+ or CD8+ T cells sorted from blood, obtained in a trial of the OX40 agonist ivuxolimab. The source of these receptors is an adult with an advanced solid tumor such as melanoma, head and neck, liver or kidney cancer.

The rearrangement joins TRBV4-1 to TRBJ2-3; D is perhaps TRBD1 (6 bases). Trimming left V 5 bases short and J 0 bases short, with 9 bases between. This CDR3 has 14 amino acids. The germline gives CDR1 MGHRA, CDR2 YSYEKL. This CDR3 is CASSGGGSTDTQYF. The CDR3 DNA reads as TGCGCCAGCAGCGGGGGCGGAAGCACAGATACGCAGTATTTT.

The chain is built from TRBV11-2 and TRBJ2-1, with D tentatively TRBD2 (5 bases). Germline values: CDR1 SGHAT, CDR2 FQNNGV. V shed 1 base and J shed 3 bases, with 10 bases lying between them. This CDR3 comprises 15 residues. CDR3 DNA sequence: TGTGCCAGCAGCTTAGGACCAACTAGCTACAATGAGCAGTTCTTC. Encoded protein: CASSLGPTSYNEQFF.

The CDR3 DNA sequence: TGTGCCAGCAGCCCCTTAGGGTCAGGTGAGCAGTTCTTC. This translates into CASSPLGSGEQFF. The rearrangement links TRBV5-8 to TRBJ2-1; unclear D gene. From germline, CDR1 is SGHTS and CDR2 YDEGEE. This CDR3 comprises 13 residues. V dropped 4 bases and J dropped 9 bases, with 14 bases sitting between them.

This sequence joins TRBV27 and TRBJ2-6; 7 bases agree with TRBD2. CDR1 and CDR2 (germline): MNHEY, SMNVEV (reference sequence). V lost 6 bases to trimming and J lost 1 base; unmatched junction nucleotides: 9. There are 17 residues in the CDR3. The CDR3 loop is CASRIAGGPSGANVLTF. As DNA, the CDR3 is TGTGCCAGCAGAATAGCGGGTGGACCGTCTGGGGCCAACGTCCTGACTTTC.

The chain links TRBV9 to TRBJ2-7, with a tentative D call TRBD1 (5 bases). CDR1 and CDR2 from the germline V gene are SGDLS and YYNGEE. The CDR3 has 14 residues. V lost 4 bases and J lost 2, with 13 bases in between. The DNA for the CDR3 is TGTGCCAGCAGCACCCTGGGGCAGACCTACGAGCAGTACTTC. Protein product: CASSTLGQTYEQYF.

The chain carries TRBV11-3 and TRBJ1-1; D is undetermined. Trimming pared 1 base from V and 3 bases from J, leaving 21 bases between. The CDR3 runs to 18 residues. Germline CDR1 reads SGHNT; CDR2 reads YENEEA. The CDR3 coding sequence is TGTGCCAGCAGCTTAGGCCTGCCCTGGGTTGAAGGTCACACTGAAGCTTTCTTT. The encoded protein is CASSLGLPWVEGHTEAFF.

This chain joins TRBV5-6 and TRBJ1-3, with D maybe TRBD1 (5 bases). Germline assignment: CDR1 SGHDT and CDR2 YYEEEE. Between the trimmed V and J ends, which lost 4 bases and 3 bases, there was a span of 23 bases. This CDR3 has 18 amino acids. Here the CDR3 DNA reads TGTGCCAGCAGCCCCGAAGCACAGGACGGGGCTCTTGGAAACACCATATATTTT. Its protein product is CASSPEAQDGALGNTIYF.

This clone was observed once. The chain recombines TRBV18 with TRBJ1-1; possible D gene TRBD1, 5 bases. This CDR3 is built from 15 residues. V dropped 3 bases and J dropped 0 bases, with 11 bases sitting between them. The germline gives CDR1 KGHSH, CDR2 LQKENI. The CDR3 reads CASSPRDGLNTEAFF. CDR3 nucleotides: TGTGCCAGCTCACCGAGGGACGGTCTGAACACTGAAGCTTTCTTT.

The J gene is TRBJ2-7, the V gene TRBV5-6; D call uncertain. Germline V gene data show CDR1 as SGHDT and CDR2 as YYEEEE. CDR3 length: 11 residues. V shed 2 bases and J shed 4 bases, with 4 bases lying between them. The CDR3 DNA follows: TGTGCCAGCAGCTTTGCATACGAGCAGTACTTC. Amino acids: CASSFAYEQYF.

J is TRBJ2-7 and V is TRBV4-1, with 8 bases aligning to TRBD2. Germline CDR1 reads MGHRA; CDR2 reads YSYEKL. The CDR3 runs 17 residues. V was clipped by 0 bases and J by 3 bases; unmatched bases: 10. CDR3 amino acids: CASSQDRSSGILYEQYF. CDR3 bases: TGCGCCAGCAGCCAAGATAGGAGTAGCGGGATCCTCTACGAGCAGTACTTC.

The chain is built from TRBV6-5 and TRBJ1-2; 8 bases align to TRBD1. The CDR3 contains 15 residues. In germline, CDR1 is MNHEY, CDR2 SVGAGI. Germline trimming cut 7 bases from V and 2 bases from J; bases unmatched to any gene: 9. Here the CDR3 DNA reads TGTGCCAGCACCACCGGGACAGGTGTGAACTATGGCTACACCTTC. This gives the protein CASTTGTGVNYGYTF.